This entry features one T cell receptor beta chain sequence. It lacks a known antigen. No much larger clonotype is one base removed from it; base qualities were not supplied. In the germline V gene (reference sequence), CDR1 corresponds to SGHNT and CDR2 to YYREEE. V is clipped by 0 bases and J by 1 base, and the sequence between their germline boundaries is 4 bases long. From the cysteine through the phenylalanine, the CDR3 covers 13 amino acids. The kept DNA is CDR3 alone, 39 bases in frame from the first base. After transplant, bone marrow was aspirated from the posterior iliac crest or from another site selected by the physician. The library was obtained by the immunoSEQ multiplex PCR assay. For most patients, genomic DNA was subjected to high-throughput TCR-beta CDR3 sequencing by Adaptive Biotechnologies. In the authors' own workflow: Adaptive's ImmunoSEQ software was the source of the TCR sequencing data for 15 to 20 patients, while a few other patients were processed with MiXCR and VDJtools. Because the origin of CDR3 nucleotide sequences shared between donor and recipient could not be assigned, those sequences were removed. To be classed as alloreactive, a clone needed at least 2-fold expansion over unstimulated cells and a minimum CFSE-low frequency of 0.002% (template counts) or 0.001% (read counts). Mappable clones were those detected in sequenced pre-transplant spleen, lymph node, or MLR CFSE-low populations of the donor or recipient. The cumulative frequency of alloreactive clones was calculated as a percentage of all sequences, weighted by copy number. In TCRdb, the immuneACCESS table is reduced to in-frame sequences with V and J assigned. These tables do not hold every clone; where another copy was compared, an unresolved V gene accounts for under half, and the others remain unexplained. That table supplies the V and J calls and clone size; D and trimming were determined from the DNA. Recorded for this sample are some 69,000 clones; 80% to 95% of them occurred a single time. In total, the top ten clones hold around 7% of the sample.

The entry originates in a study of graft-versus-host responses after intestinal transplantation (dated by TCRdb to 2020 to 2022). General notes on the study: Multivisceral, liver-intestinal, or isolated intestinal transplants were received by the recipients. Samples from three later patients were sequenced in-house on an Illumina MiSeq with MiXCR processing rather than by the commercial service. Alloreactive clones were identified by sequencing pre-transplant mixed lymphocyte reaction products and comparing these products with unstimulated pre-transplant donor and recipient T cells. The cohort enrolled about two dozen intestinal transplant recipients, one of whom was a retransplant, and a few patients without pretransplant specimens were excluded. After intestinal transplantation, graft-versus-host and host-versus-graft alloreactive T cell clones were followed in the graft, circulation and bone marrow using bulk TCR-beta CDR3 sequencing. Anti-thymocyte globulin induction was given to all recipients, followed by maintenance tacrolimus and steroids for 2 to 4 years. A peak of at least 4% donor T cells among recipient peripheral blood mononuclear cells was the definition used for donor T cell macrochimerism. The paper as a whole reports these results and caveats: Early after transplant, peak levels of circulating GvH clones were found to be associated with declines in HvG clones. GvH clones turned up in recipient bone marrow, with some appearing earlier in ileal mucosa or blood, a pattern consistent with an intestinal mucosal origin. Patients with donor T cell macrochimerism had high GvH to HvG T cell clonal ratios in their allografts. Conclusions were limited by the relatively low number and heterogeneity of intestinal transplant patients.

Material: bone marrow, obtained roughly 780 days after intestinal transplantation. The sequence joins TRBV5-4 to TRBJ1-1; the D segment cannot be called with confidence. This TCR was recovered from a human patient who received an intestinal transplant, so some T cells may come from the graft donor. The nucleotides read TGTGCCAGCAGCTTGGGGGGGAACACTGAAGCTTTCTTT. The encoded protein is CASSLGGNTEAFF. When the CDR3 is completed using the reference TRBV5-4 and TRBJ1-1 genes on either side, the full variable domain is ETGVTQSPTHLIKTRGQQVTLRCSSQSGHNTVSWYQQALGQGPQFIFQYYREEENGRGNFPPRFSGLQFPNYSSELNVNALELDDSALYLCASSLGGNTEAFFGQGTRLTVV.